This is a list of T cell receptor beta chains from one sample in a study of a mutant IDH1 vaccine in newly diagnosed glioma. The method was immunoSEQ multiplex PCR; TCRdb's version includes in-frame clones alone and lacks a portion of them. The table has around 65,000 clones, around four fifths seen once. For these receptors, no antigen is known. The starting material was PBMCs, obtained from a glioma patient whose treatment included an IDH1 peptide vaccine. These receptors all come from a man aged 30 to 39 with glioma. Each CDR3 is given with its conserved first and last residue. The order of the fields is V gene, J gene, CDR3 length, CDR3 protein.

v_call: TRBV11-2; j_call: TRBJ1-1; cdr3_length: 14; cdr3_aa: CASSVGTGGTEAFF
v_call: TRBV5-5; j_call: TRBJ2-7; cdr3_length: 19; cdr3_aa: CASSFPPGTGAFFSYEQYF
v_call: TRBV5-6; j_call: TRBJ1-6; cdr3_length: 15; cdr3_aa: CASSFTQGGISPLHF
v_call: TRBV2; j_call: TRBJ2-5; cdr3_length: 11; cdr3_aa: CASSYQETQYF
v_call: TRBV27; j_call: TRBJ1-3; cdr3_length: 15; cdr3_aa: CASSLAGVSGNTIYF
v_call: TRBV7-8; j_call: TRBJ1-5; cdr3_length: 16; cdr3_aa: CASSLVSVYSNQPQHF
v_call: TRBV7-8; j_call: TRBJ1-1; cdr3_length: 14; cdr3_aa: CASSLVAGDTEAFF
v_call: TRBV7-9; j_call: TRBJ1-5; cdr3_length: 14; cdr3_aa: CASSSGGIGSPQHF
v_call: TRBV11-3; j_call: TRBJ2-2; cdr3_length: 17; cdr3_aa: CASSPGQYLDNTGELFF
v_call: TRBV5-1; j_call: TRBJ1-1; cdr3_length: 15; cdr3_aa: CASSRPVGGNTEAFF
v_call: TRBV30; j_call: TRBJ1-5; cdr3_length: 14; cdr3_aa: CAWSSGESNQPQHF
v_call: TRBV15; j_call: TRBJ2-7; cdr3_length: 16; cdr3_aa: CATSRDGRGTDYEQYF
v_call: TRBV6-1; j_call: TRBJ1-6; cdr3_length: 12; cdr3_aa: CASTLTGSALHF
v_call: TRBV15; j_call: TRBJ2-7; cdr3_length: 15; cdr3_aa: CATSRDKQGHYEQYF
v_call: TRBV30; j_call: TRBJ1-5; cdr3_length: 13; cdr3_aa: CAASKGPYQPQHF
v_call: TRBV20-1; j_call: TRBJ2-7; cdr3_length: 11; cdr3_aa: CSARDRGEQYF
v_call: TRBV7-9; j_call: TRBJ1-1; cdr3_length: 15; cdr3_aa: CASSLARQANTEAFF
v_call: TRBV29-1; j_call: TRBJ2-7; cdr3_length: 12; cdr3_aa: CSATGGAHEQYF
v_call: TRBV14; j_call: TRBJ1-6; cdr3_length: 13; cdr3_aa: CASSPAVNSPLHF
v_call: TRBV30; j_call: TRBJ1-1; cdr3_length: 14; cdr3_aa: CAWSERLGANEAFF
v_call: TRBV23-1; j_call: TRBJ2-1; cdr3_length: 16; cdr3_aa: CASRLTGTQGLNEQFF
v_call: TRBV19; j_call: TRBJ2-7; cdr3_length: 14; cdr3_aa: CASRFRAGTYEQYF
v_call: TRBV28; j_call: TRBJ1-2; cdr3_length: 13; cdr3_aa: CASSPDSGYGYTF
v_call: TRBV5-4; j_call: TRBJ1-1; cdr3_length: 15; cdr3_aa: CASSHTGDVNTEAFF
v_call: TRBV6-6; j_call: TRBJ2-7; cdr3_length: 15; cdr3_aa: CASSQSGTGTSEQYF
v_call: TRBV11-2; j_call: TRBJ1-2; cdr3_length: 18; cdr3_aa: CASSLSYSSTGDVYGYTF
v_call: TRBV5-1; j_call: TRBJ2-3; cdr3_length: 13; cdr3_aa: CASSLGSSDTQYF
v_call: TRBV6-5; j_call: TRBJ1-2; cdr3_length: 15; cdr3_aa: CASSSGTRVGYGYTF
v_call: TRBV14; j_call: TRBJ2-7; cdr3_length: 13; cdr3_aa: CASSQARSYEQYF
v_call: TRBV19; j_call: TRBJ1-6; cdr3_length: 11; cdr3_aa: CASGMNSPLHF
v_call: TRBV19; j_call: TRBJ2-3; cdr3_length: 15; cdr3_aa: CASSIRLVSTDTQYF
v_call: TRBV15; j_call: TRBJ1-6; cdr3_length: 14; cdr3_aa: CATSRDVVNSPLHF
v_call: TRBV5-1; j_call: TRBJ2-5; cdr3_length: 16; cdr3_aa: CASSPLVGRAGETQYF
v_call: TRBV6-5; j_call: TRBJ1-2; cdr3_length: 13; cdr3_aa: CASRRPTNYGYTF
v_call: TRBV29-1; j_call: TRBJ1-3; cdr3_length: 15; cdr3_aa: CSVVNTPHPGNTIYF
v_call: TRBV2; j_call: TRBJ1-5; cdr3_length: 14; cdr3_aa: CASRGGRSNQPQHF
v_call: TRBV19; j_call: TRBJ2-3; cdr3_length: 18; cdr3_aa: CASSMGLAGARSTDTQYF
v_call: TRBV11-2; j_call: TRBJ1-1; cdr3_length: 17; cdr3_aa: CASRHARLSLAGTEAFF
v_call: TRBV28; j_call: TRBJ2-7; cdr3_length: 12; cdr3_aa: CASRTDSYEQYF
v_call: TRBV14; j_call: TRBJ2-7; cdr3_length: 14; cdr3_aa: CASSPSGGSYEQYF
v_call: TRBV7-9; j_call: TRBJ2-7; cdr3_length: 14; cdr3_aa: CASSRSMVSYEQYF
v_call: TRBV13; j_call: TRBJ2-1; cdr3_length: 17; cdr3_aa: CASSFVLSGSRYNEQFF
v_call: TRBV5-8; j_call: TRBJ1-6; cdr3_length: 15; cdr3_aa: CASSIFDRINSPLHF
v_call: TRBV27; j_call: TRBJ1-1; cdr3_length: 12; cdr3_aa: CASSFGGAEAFF
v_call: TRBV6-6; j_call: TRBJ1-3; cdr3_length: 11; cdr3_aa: CASSFGNTIYF